The rows below give T cell receptor beta chains drawn from one sample of a study of cytomegalovirus exposure and HLA in healthy donors. Assay used: immunoSEQ multiplex PCR; TCRdb lists only in-frame clones, some missing. The repertoire includes 150,000 to 180,000 clones, about 76% of them detected once, and roughly 7.7% sits in the top ten. The sequenced sample consisted of PBMCs. These receptor sequences come from a man aged 25 to 40 in good health and CMV-seropositive. Both conserved end residues are trimmed from each CDR3.

V	CDR3
TRBV27	ASSLAGGPGEQF
TRBV27	AGGIPRPQH
TRBV7-2	ASSLTGNNEQF
TRBV7-6	ASSSNQETQY
TRBV5-1	ASSWEGTGQRGQY
TRBV11-1	ASSSGQQRGYT
TRBV9	ASSVERRLAEDNEQF
TRBV6-5	ASSSRGTYGYT
TRBV5-1	ASSLPGTGTEAF
TRBV25-1	ASSEFAGNSYEQY
TRBV11-3	ASRFGTITSGGSFETQY
TRBV10-3	AISERQAMDYGYT
TRBV9	ASSVATGQLNTEAF
TRBV18	ASSPGTSGINEQF
TRBV28	ASSLTGAPGEKLF
TRBV6-5	ASSYSPGGGGTEAF
TRBV12-5	ASGLGTGVYNEQF
TRBV7-3	ASSQTGGSGANVLT
TRBV18	ASSPRTTSTNEKLF
TRBV4-2	ASSQAYNEQF
TRBV27	ASRDRGQGYT
TRBV7-9	ASLLTGTGEGTNEQF
TRBV6-5	ASRNDRDQPQH
TRBV18	ASSLSPDTEAF
TRBV30	AWSGAGGLQDTQY
TRBV6-5	ASSTSGRSPLH
TRBV19	ASKEGSTEAF
TRBV2	ATSGSGYEQC
TRBV6-1	ASSEGLAMSGELF
TRBV5-6	ASSLGQGDQPQH
TRBV27	ASSAYRDSYNEQF
TRBV19	ASSISGGETEAF
TRBV4-1	ASSQVKGGSSETQY
TRBV14	ASSPGTFTYGYT
TRBV2	ASKTEGNEQY
TRBV25-1	ASSERPGTDVNEQF
TRBV29-1	SVEVAGDEQY
TRBV28	ASSSPDRVGKLF
TRBV7-2	ASSPHRGQGPATNEKLF
TRBV9	ASSAGLAADTQY
TRBV7-6	ASSPRTGRGEKLF
TRBV28	ASTSGGGLYNEQF
TRBV6-1	ASTGQGAGTEAF
TRBV11-3	ASSLAGQGLTNYGYT
TRBV7-2	ASSSAWGGSYEQY
TRBV9	ASSVSRDSYEQY
TRBV2	ASSYHLAGTGELF
TRBV6-5	ASSLRGNTEAF